The text below deals with one TCR beta chain. Sequencing was performed with immunoSEQ multiplex PCR; in TCRdb, only in-frame clones are kept and a portion is missing. The table shows 130,000 to 150,000 clones, with around 88% occurring only once. The CDR3 has 16 amino acids. Germline loops: CDR1 SGHTA, CDR2 FQGNSA. V lost 3 bases, J lost 1 base, and 13 bases lay in between. This entry is derived from a study of T cell responses to AZD1222 COVID-19 vaccine. At the level of the study: It was second doses at about 4 or about 12 weeks that were pooled.

The clonotype was recovered from an adult in good health. This chain connects TRBV7-2 to TRBJ2-1; D might be TRBD1 (6 bases). Sequencing used peripheral blood, obtained on day 0 of AZD1222 vaccination. As DNA, the CDR3 is TGTGCCAGCAGCTTGGTCGGGACACCTTCCTACAATGAGCAGTTCTTC. Translated, it gives CASSLVGTPSYNEQFF.